This entry lists 2 T cell receptor beta chains sequenced from one sample in a study of CD8+ T cells in alopecia areata. Sequencing relied on a cDNA template that was reverse transcribed from extracted RNA. Sequencing was performed with immunoSEQ multiplex PCR; in TCRdb, only in-frame clones are kept and a portion is missing. The sample includes 150,000 to 200,000 clones, 63% of them seen just once. The source material was CD4+ T cells sorted from blood, sampled at week 0. These receptors came from a human donor with alopecia areata.

The chain joins TRBV7-3 to TRBJ1-6; D is uncertain. V was cut by 0 bases and J by 17 bases, with 14 bases left in between. The CDR3 spans 13 residues. Germline CDR1 reads SGHTA; CDR2 reads FQGTGA. The CDR3 DNA reads as TGTGCCAGCAGCTTAACCTTGACGTCAACTATCCACTTT. Amino acids: CASSLTLTSTIHF. Full variable domain (rest looked up from reference TRBV7-3 and TRBJ1-6): GAGVSQTPSNKVTEKGKYVELRCDPISGHTALYWYRQSLGQGPEFLIYFQGTGAADDSGLPNDRFFAVRPEGSVSTLKIQRTERGDSAVYLCASSLTLTSTIHFGNGTRLTVT.

The chain carries TRBV7-9 and TRBJ2-3; 11 positions match TRBD2. The germline gives CDR1 SEHNR, CDR2 FQNEAQ (reference sequence). The CDR3 consists of 15 residues. After removal of 4 bases from V and 3 bases from J, the junction contained 3 bases not matched to a gene. This chain's CDR3 is CASSSSGGLTDTQYF. The CDR3 DNA sequence: TGTGCCAGCAGCTCTAGCGGGGGGTTAACAGATACGCAGTATTTT.